Described below is a single T cell receptor (beta chain) sequence and its context. The record originates from a study of patients and donors after allogeneic stem cell transplantation. One entry per CDR3 protein, called by TCRdb with MiXCR from the RT-PCR reads. This sample has 150,000 to 200,000 distinct CDR3 sequences, with around 30% found just once. The length of the CDR3 is 15 residues. Trimming stripped 3 bases from V and 4 bases from J, with 12 bases between. This receptor was taken from a human donor who was either an allogeneic HSCT recipient or a stem cell or donor lymphocyte infusion donor (not recorded which). It is not recorded whose cells these are; they may come from a transplant donor. Material for sequencing was blood, either unsorted or a sorted T cell fraction (not recorded which). The chain joins TRBV12-3 or TRBV12-4 to TRBJ2-2, with D possibly matching TRBD2 (6 bases). Here the CDR3 reads CASSFSGSPTGELFF. For the CDR3, the DNA is TGTGCCAGCAGTTTTTCCGGGAGCCCCACCGGGGAGCTGTTTTTT.